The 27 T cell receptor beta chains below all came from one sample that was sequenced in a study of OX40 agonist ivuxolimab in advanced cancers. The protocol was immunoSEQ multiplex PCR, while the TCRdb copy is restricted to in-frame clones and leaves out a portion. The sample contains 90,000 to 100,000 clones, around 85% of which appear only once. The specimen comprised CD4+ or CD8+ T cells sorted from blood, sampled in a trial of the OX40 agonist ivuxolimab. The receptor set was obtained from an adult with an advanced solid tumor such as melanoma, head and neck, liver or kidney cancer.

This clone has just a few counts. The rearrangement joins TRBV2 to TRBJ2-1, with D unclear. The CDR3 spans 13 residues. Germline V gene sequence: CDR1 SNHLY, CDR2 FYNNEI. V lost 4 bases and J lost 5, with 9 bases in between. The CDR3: CASSGNSNNEQFF. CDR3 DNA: TGTGCCAGCAGTGGAAATAGTAACAATGAGCAGTTCTTC.

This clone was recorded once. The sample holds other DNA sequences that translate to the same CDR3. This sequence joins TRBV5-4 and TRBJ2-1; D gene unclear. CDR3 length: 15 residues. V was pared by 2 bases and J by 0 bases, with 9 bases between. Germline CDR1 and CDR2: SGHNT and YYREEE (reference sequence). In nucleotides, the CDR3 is TGTGCCAGCAGCTTAGGCACCAGCTCCTACAATGAGCAGTTCTTC. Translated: CASSLGTSSYNEQFF.

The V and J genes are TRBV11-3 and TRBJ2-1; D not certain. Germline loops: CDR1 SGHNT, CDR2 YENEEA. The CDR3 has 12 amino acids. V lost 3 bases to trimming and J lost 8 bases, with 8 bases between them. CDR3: CASSFYDDEQFF. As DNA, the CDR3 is TGTGCCAGCAGCTTTTATGATGATGAGCAGTTCTTC.

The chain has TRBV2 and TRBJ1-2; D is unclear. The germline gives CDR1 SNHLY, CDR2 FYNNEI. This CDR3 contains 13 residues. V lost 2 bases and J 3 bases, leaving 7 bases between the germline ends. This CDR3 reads CASSEHIYYGYTF. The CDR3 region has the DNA TGTGCCAGCAGTGAACACATCTACTATGGCTACACCTTC.

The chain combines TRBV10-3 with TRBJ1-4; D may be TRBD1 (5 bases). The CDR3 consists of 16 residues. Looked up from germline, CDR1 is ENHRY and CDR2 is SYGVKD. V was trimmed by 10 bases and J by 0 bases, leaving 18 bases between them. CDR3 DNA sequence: TGTGCCACCGGGGAAGGGACGGGCGCAACTAATGAAAAACTGTTTTTT. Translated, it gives CATGEGTGATNEKLFF.

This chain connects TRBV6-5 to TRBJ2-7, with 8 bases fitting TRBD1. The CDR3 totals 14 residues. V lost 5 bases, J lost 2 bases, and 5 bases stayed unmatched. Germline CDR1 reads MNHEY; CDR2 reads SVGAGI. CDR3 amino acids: CASSRGQEAYEQYV. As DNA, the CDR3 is TGTGCCAGCAGTAGGGGACAGGAGGCCTACGAGCAGTACGTC.

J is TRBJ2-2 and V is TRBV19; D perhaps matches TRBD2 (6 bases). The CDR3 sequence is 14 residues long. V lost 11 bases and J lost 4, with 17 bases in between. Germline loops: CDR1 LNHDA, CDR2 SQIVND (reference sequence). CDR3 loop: CASRSREATGELFF. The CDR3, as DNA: TGTGCCTCCCGAAGCAGGGAGGCCACCGGGGAGCTGTTTTTT.

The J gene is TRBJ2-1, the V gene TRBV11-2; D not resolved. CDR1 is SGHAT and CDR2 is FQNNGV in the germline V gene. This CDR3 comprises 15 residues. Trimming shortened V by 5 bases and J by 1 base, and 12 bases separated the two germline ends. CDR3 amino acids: CASSAALGSYNEQFF. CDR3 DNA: TGTGCCAGCAGCGCAGCCCTGGGGTCCTACAATGAGCAGTTCTTC.

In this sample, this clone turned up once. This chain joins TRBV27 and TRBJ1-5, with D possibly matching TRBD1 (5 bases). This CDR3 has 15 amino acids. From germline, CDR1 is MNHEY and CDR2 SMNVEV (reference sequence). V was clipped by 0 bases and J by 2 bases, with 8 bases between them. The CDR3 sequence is CASSLSGGGNQPQHF. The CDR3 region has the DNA TGTGCCAGCAGTTTATCAGGAGGGGGCAATCAGCCCCAGCATTTT.

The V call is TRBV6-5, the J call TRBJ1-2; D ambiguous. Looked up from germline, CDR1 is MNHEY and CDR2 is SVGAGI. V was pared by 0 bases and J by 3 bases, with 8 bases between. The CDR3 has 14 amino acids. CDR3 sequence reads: CASSYSRRYYGYTF. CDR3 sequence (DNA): TGTGCCAGCAGTTACTCGCGGAGATACTATGGCTACACCTTC.

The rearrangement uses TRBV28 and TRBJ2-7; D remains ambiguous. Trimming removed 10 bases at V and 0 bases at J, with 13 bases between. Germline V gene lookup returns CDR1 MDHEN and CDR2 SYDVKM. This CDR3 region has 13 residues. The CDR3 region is CATTPAYSYEQYF. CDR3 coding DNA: TGTGCCACCACTCCAGCTTACTCCTACGAGCAGTACTTC.

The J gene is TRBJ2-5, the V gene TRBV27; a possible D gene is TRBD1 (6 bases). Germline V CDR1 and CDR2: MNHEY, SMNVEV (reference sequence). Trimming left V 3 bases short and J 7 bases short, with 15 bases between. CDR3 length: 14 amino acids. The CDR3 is CASSLRGTITTQYF. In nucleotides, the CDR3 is TGTGCCAGCAGTTTGAGAGGGACAATAACGACCCAGTACTTC.

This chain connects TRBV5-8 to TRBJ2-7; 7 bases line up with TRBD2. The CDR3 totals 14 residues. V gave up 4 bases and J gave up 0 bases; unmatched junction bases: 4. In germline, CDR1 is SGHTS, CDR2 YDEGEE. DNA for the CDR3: TGTGCCAGCAGCCCGTGGACTAGCTCCTACGAGCAGTACGTC. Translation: CASSPWTSSYEQYV.

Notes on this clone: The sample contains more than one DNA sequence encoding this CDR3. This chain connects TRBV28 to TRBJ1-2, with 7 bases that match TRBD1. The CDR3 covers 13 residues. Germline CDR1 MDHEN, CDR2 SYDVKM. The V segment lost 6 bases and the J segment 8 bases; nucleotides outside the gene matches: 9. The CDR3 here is CASSLEGARGYTF. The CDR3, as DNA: TGTGCCAGCAGCCTTGAGGGGGCGAGAGGCTACACCTTC.

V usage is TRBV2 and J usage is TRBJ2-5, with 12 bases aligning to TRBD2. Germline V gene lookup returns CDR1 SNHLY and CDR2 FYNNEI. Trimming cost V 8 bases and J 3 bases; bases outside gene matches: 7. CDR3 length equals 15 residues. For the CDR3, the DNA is TGTGCCAGCGTTGCTAGCGGGAGGGCCAAAGAGACCCAGTACTTC. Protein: CASVASGRAKETQYF. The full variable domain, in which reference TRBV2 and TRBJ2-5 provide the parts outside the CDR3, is EPEVTQTPSHQVTQMGQEVILRCVPISNHLYFYWYRQILGQKVEFLVSFYNNEISEKSEIFDDQFSVERPDGSNFTLKIRSTKLEDSAMYFCASVASGRAKETQYFGPGTRLLVL.

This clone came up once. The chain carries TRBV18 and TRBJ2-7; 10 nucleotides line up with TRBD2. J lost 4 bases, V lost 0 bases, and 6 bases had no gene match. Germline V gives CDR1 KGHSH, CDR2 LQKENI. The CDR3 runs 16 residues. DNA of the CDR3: TGTGCCAGCTCACCACCCCCTAGCGGGAGCGGATACGAGCAGTACTTC. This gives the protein CASSPPPSGSGYEQYF. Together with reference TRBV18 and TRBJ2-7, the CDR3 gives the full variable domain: NAGVMQNPRHLVRRRGQEARLRCSPMKGHSHVYWYRQLPEEGLKFMVYLQKENIIDESGMPKERFSAEFPKEGPSILRIQQVVRGDSAAYFCASSPPPSGSGYEQYFGPGTRLTVT.

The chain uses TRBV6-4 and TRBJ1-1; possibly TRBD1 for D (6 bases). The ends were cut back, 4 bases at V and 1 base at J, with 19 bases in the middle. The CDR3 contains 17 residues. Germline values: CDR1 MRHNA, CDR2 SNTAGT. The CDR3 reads CASSVGDKPLKNTEAFF. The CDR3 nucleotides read TGTGCCAGCAGTGTAGGGGACAAGCCCCTTAAGAACACTGAAGCTTTCTTT.

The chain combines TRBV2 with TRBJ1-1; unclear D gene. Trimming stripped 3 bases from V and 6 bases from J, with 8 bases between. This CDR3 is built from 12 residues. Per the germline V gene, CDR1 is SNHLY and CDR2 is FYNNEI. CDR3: CASSERSPEAFF. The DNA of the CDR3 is TGTGCCAGCAGTGAGAGAAGCCCTGAAGCTTTCTTT.

CDR3 protein: CASSAELYSGNTIYF. CDR3 DNA sequence: TGTGCCAGCAGTGCGGAATTGTACTCTGGAAACACCATATATTTT. The J gene is TRBJ1-3, the V gene TRBV6-1; unclear D gene. V was shortened by 4 bases and J by 0 bases, with 10 bases between the two germline ends. The germline V gene encodes CDR1 MNHNS and CDR2 SASEGT. CDR3 length: 15 amino acids.

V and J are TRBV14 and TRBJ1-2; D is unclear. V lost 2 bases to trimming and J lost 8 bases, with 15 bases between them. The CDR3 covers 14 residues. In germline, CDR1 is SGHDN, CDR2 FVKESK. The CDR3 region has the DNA TGTGCCAGCAGCCAACAGACGATGGGGTTCGGCTACACCTTC. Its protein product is CASSQQTMGFGYTF.

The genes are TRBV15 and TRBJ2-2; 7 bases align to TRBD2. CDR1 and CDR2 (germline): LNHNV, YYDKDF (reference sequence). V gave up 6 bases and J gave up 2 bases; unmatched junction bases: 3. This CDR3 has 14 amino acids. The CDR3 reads CATRGRVNTGELFF. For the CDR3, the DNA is TGTGCCACCAGGGGGAGGGTTAACACCGGGGAGCTGTTTTTT.

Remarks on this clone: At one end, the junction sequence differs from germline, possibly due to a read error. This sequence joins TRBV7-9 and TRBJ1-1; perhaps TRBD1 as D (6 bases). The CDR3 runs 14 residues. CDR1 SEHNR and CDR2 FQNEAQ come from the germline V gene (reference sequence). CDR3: CASSLAGTLTEAFF. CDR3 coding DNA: TGTGCCAGCAGCCTAGCCGGGACACTCACTGAAGCTTTCTTT.

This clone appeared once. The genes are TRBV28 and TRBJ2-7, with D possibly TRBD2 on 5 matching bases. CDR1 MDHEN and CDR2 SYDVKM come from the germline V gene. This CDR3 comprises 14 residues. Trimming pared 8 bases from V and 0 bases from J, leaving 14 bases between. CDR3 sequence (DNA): TGTGCCAGCCAGTCCGGGATTAGCTCCTACGAGCAGTACTTC. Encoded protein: CASQSGISSYEQYF.

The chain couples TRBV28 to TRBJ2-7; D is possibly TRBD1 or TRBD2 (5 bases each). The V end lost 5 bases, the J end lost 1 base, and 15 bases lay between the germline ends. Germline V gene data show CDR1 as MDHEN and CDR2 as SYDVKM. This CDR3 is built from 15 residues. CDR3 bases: TGTGCCAGCAGTCCGCCCGGGACCCTTTCCTACGAGCAGTACTTC. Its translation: CASSPPGTLSYEQYF.

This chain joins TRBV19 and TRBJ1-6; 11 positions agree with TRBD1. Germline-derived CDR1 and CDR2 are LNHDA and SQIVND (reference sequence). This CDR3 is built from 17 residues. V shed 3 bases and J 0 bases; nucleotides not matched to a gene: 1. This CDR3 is CASSMGTGGSYNSPLHF. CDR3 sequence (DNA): TGTGCCAGTAGTATGGGGACAGGGGGCTCCTATAATTCACCCCTCCACTTT.

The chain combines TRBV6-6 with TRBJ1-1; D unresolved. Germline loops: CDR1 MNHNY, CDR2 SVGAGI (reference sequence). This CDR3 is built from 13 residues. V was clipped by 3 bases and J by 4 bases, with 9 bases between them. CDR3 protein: CASSYFPATEAFF. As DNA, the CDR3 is TGTGCCAGCAGTTATTTTCCGGCCACTGAAGCTTTCTTT.

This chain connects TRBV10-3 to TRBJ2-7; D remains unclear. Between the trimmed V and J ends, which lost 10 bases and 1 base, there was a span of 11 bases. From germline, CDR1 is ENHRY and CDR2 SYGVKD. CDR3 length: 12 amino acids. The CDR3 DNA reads TGTGCCACGAACGCGGAATCCTACGAGCAGTACTTC. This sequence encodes CATNAESYEQYF.